This passage covers 2 T cell receptor beta chains from one sample sequenced in a study of PD-L1 blockade in urothelial cancer. Only in-frame clones appear in the TCRdb table, and some are missing; sequencing was by immunoSEQ multiplex PCR. The table has around 130,000 clones, roughly 84% seen once; the top ten hold under 3.5%. Described time point: pretreatment peripheral blood. The sample here was PBMCs, taken around atezolizumab (anti-PD-L1) treatment. Source of these receptors: a man aged 50-59 years with urothelial cancer.

J is TRBJ1-1 and V is TRBV27; TRBD1 is a possible D gene (5 bases). The germline CDR1 and CDR2 sequences are MNHEY and SMNVEV (reference sequence). The CDR3 sequence is 13 residues long. Between the trimmed V and J ends, which lost 6 bases and 5 bases, there was a span of 13 bases. The DNA of the CDR3 is TGTGCCAGCAGACCCGCAGGGTTTACTGAAGCTTTCTTT. It specifies CASRPAGFTEAFF.

The chain recombines TRBV28 with TRBJ2-7, with D possibly matching TRBD1 (5 bases). Germline V gene data show CDR1 as MDHEN and CDR2 as SYDVKM. V was cut by 7 bases and J by 3 bases, with 19 bases left in between. The CDR3 is 15 amino acids. CDR3 sequence reads: CASTRRGGLGYEQYF. For the CDR3, the DNA is TGTGCCAGCACCAGAAGGGGTGGTTTAGGCTACGAGCAGTACTTC.